This entry lists 19 T cell receptor beta chains sequenced from one sample in a study of CD8 T cells in Susac syndrome. RNA, at about 0.5 to 1 ug, was reverse transcribed with random hexamers. Each CDR3 protein is one row after TCRdb ran MiXCR on the immunoSEQ multiplex PCR reads. The sample has hundreds of thousands of distinct CDR3 sequences, nearly 97% seen once; the top ten hold around 0.099%. Sequences were obtained from CD4+ T cells from PBMCs. These receptors were taken from a human donor with multiple sclerosis.

The chain joins TRBV29-1 to TRBJ2-2; D is undetermined. Germline V gene lookup returns CDR1 SQVTM and CDR2 ANQGSEA. Trimming took 0 bases from V and 5 from J, leaving 10 bases between them. This CDR3 region has 14 residues. The chain's CDR3 is CSVEDLRDTGELFF. In nucleotides, the CDR3 is TGCAGCGTTGAAGATCTTAGGGATACCGGGGAGCTGTTTTTT.

V and J are TRBV5-1 and TRBJ2-3; 8 bases line up with TRBD2. V lost 3 bases, J lost 0 bases, and 9 bases stayed unmatched. Looked up from germline, CDR1 is SGHRS and CDR2 is YFSETQ. CDR3 length equals 17 residues. CDR3: CASSSLTSATSTDTQYF. The CDR3 DNA sequence: TGCGCCAGCAGCTCCTTGACTAGCGCTACTAGCACAGATACGCAGTATTTT. The complete variable domain, with remaining parts taken from reference TRBV5-1 and TRBJ2-3, reads KAGVTQTPRYLIKTRGQQVTLSCSPISGHRSVSWYQQTPGQGLQFLFEYFSETQRNKGNFPGRFSGRQFSNSRSEMNVSTLELGDSALYLCASSSLTSATSTDTQYFGPGTRLTVL.

Written as DNA, the CDR3 is TGTGCCAGCAGCGTGACTAGCGGAAACACAGATACGCAGTATTTT. Translating it yields CASSVTSGNTDTQYF. The V call is TRBV7-9, the J call TRBJ2-3; TRBD2 aligns across 9 bases. Germline V gives CDR1 SEHNR, CDR2 FQNEAQ (reference sequence). Germline trimming cut 5 bases from V and 2 bases from J; bases unmatched to any gene: 5. The CDR3 has 15 amino acids.

CDR3 sequence: CASILYAGGGYEQYF. The DNA for the CDR3 is TGTGCCAGCATTCTATACGCCGGGGGCGGGTACGAGCAGTACTTC. The genes are TRBV6-5 and TRBJ2-7; D might be TRBD1 or TRBD2, each matching 6 bases. The CDR3 is 15 residues long. Germline loops: CDR1 MNHEY, CDR2 SVGAGI. V was pared by 7 bases and J by 4 bases, with 20 bases between.

The chain joins TRBV9 to TRBJ2-7; D is perhaps TRBD1 (5 bases). The ends were cut back, 4 bases at V and 7 bases at J, with 18 bases in the middle. The germline V gene has CDR1 SGDLS and CDR2 YYNGEE. The CDR3 is 14 residues long. In nucleotides, the CDR3 is TGTGCCAGCAGCTCAGAAGGACACGGCTCGGAGCAGTACTTC. This gives the protein CASSSEGHGSEQYF.

The chain recombines TRBV30 with TRBJ2-7, with D uncertain. V gave up 4 bases and J gave up 6 bases, with 10 bases separating them. Germline V gene sequence: CDR1 GTSNPN, CDR2 SVGIG (reference sequence). The CDR3 runs to 11 residues. The CDR3 region has the DNA TGTGCCTGGAATGCCGGGCGCGAGCAGTACTTC. It translates to CAWNAGREQYF.

This chain joins TRBV18 and TRBJ2-3; TRBD2 aligns across 8 bases. J gave up 4 bases and V 3 bases, and 6 bases lay outside the gene matches. The CDR3 sequence is 15 residues long. Germline CDR1 reads KGHSH; CDR2 reads LQKENI. The CDR3 DNA is TGTGCCAGCTCACCCGGGGGGGCCTCAGCAGATACGCAGTATTTT. Protein sequence: CASSPGGASADTQYF.

The CDR3 bases are TGTGCCAGCAGCCCTTGGACTAGCGGCACCTACGAGCAGTACTTC. Protein: CASSPWTSGTYEQYF. The chain links TRBV9 to TRBJ2-7, with 10 bases lining up with TRBD2. Germline CDR1 is SGDLS and CDR2 is YYNGEE. The CDR3 is 15 amino acids. Trimming at V came to 4 bases and at J to 2 bases, leaving 6 bases not matched to a gene.

V is TRBV20-1 and J is TRBJ1-2; tentatively, D is TRBD1 (6 bases). The CDR3 contains 12 residues. In germline, CDR1 is DFQATT, CDR2 SNEGSKA (reference sequence). The V end lost 3 bases, the J end lost 4 bases, and 9 bases lay between the germline ends. DNA for the CDR3: TGCAGTGCTAGGACAGGTGGCTATGGCTACACCTTC. Translated: CSARTGGYGYTF.

This clonotype was seen once. The rearrangement joins TRBV18 to TRBJ1-2; 8 nucleotides align to TRBD1. The CDR3 totals 14 residues. Germline loops: CDR1 KGHSH, CDR2 LQKENI. With V trimmed by 8 bases and J by 7 bases, 12 bases remained unmatched. CDR3 region: CASRPGTGHAGYTF. CDR3 DNA sequence: TGTGCCAGCCGTCCCGGGACAGGACACGCTGGCTACACCTTC.

In DNA form, the CDR3 reads TGTGCCTGGAGCGGAGTGGAGCAGTTCTTC. The encoded protein is CAWSGVEQFF. The chain is built from TRBV30 and TRBJ2-1; D unclear. Per the germline V gene, CDR1 is GTSNPN and CDR2 is SVGIG (reference sequence). With 3 bases removed from V and 10 bases from J, the gap between germline ends came to 7 bases. CDR3 length: 10 residues.

This chain connects TRBV29-1 to TRBJ2-1; the D gene is possibly TRBD1 (5 bases). The CDR3 loop spans 13 amino acids. The V end was cut by 4 bases, the J end by 0 bases, with 7 bases between. Germline lookup yields CDR1 SQVTM and CDR2 ANQGSEA. CDR3 in DNA: TGCAGCGTTGTACAGGTCTCCTACAATGAGCAGTTCTTC. Amino acid sequence: CSVVQVSYNEQFF.

CDR3 in DNA: TGTGCCAGCAGCCACACCAACCAAGAGACCCAGTACTTC. Its translation is CASSHTNQETQYF. The rearrangement joins TRBV14 to TRBJ2-5; no reliable D call. The length of the CDR3 is 13 residues. V lost 3 bases and J lost 0, with 5 bases in between. Germline assignment: CDR1 SGHDN and CDR2 FVKESK.

This clonotype was recorded a few times. The chain uses TRBV12-5 and TRBJ2-5; 7 bases align to TRBD1. The J segment lost 6 bases and the V segment lost 0 bases, leaving 10 bases of the junction unmatched. This CDR3 contains 16 residues. Germline CDR1 and CDR2: LGHNT and FRNRAP. CDR3 nucleotides: TGTGCTAGTGGTTTGGTCGTCCGGGACAGCAGACAGACCCAGTACTTC. Amino acids: CASGLVVRDSRQTQYF. Full variable domain (missing parts from reference TRBV12-5 and TRBJ2-5): DARVTQTPRHKVTEMGQEVTMRCQPILGHNTVFWYRQTMMQGLELLAYFRNRAPLDDSGMPKDRFSAEMPDATLATLKIQPSEPRDSAVYFCASGLVVRDSRQTQYFGPGTRLLVL.

The V call is TRBV29-1, the J call TRBJ2-2, with D maybe TRBD1 (6 bases). Trimming left V 4 bases short and J 3 bases short, with 12 bases between. From germline, CDR1 is SQVTM and CDR2 ANQGSEA. The length of the CDR3 is 14 residues. The CDR3 DNA sequence: TGCAGCGTTGGGAAGAACAGGGACACCGGGGAGCTGTTTTTT. Translating it yields CSVGKNRDTGELFF.

The chain couples TRBV30 to TRBJ2-7; D could derive from TRBD1 or TRBD2 (6 bases each). Per germline, CDR1 GTSNPN and CDR2 SVGIG (reference sequence). The CDR3 has 15 amino acids. Trimming shortened V by 0 bases and J by 3 bases, and 15 bases separated the two germline ends. CDR3 residues: CAWSVRPGGNYEQYF. The CDR3 DNA follows: TGTGCCTGGAGTGTCAGGCCCGGGGGCAACTACGAGCAGTACTTC.

This rearrangement joins TRBV5-1 to TRBJ2-7; no firm D call. The CDR3 is 14 amino acids. Germline CDR1 SGHRS, CDR2 YFSETQ. Trimming took off 1 base at V and 6 bases at J, with 14 bases between the two ends. DNA for the CDR3: TGCGCCAGCAGCTTGAATCCCGCAACCGGCGAGCAGTACTTC. Translating gives CASSLNPATGEQYF. Full variable domain (outside the CDR3, taken from reference TRBV5-1 and TRBJ2-7): KAGVTQTPRYLIKTRGQQVTLSCSPISGHRSVSWYQQTPGQGLQFLFEYFSETQRNKGNFPGRFSGRQFSNSRSEMNVSTLELGDSALYLCASSLNPATGEQYFGPGTRLTVT.

This clonotype was observed once. The chain carries TRBV28 and TRBJ2-5; TRBD2 agrees at 9 bases. This CDR3 comprises 13 residues. The J segment lost 4 bases and the V segment lost 7 bases, leaving 4 bases of the junction unmatched. Per germline, CDR1 MDHEN and CDR2 SYDVKM. The CDR3: CASKAGGLETQYF. The CDR3 DNA sequence: TGTGCCAGCAAAGCGGGAGGCTTAGAGACCCAGTACTTC.

The chain is built from TRBV12-3 or TRBV12-4 and TRBJ1-4; 8 bases fit TRBD1. The CDR3 extends over 15 amino acids. After removal of 5 bases from V and 5 bases from J, the junction contained 7 bases not matched to a gene. CDR3 protein: CASSPTGGSNEKLFF. The CDR3 region has the DNA TGTGCCAGCAGTCCCACAGGGGGATCAAATGAAAAACTGTTTTTT.